This TCR beta chain was identified during a study of cytomegalovirus exposure and HLA in healthy donors. General observations from the study: Overall, roughly 160 TCR beta chains were annotated as cytomegalovirus-associated.

The protocol was immunoSEQ multiplex PCR, while the TCRdb copy is restricted to in-frame clones and leaves out a portion. The sample records around 150,000 clones, 91% being singletons. Points on this clone: What it recognizes is unknown.

From the roughly 120-subject validation cohort, which was separate from the roughly 690-subject first cohort, the donors were drawn. The TCR comes from a woman aged 18-35 years in good health and CMV-seropositive. The source material was PBMCs.

CDR3 nucleotides: TGTGCCAGCAGCGTCCTCGATCCTCCACAAGATACGCAGTATTTT. Amino acid sequence: CASSVLDPPQDTQYF. The V call is TRBV9, the J call TRBJ2-3; D ambiguous. Germline assignment: CDR1 SGDLS and CDR2 YYNGEE. Trimming cost V 2 bases and J 5 bases, with 15 bases left between them. This CDR3 has 15 amino acids.